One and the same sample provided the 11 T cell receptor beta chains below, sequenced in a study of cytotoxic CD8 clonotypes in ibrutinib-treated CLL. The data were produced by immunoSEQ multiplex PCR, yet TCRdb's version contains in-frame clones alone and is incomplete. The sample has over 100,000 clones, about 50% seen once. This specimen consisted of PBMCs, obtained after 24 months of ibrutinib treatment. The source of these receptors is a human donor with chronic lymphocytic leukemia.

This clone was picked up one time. This chain's CDR3 is CSAQGQARSTDTQYF. Written as DNA, the CDR3 is TGCAGCGCCCAGGGACAGGCGAGATCCACAGATACGCAGTATTTT. The rearrangement links TRBV29-1 to TRBJ2-3; 8 nucleotides match TRBD1. J was trimmed by 2 bases and V by 7 bases; bases with no gene match: 11. This CDR3 comprises 15 residues. CDR1 and CDR2 from the germline V gene are SQVTM and ANQGSEA.

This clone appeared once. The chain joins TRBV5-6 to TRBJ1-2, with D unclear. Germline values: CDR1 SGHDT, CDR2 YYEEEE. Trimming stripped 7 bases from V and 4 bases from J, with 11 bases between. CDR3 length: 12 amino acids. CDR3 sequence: CASRRSSYGYTF. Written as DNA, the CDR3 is TGTGCCAGCCGGAGGAGTTCCTATGGCTACACCTTC.

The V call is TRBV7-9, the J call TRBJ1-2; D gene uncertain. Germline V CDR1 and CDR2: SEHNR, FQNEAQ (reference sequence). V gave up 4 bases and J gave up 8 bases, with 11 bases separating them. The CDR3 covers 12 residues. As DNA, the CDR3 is TGTGCCAGCAGCTCAGCGACGGGGGGCTACACCTTC. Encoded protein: CASSSATGGYTF.

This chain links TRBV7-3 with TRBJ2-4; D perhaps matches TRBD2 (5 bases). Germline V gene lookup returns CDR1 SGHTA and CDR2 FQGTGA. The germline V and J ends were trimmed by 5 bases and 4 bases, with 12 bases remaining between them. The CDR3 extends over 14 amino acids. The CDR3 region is CASSNGLLKNIQYF. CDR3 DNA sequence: TGTGCCAGCAGCAACGGACTTCTTAAAAACATTCAGTACTTC.

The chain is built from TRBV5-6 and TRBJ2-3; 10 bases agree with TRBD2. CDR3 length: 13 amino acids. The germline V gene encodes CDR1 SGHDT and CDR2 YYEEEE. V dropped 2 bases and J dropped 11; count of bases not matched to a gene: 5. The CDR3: CASSLTSGDLQYF. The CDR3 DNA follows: TGTGCCAGCAGCTTAACTAGCGGGGATTTGCAGTATTTT.

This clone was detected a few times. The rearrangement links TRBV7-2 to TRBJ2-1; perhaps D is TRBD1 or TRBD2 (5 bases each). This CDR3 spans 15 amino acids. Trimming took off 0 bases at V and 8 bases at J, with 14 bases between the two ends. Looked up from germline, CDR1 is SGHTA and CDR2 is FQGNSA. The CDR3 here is CASSLAGVNVHEQFF. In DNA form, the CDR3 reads TGTGCCAGCAGCTTAGCGGGGGTCAACGTCCATGAGCAGTTCTTC.

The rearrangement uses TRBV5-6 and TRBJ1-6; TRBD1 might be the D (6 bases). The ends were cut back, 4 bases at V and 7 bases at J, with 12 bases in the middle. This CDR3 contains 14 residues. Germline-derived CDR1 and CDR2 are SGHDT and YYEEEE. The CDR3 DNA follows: TGTGCCAGCAGCCAGGGGACCTTAAATTCACCCCTCCACTTT. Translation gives CASSQGTLNSPLHF. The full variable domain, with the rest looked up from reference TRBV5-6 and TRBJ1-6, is DAGVTQSPTHLIKTRGQQVTLRCSPKSGHDTVSWYQQALGQGPQFIFQYYEEEERQRGNFPDRFSGHQFPNYSSELNVNALLLGDSALYLCASSQGTLNSPLHFGNGTRLTVT.

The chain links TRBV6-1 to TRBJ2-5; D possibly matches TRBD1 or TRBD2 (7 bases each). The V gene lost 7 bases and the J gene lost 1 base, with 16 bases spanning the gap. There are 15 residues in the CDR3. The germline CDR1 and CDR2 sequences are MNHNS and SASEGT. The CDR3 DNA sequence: TGTGCCAGCACCCCAGGGGGGGCCCGCCAAGAGACCCAGTACTTC. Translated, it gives CASTPGGARQETQYF.

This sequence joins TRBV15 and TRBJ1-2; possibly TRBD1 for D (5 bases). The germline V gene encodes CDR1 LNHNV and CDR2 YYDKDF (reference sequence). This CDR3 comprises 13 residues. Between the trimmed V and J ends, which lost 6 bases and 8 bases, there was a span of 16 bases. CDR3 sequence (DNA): TGTGCCACCAGATTCGGGGCTTCTAACGGCTACACCTTC. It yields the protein CATRFGASNGYTF.

The CDR3: CASMGRVGETQYF. Here the CDR3 DNA reads TGTGCCAGCATGGGCAGGGTGGGAGAGACCCAGTACTTC. The gene calls are TRBV2 and TRBJ2-5, with a weak D call TRBD1 (5 bases). Trimming removed 7 bases from V and 4 bases from J, with 13 bases in between. The CDR3 spans 13 residues. CDR1 is SNHLY and CDR2 is FYNNEI in the germline V gene. Looking up the rest from reference TRBV2 and TRBJ2-5 gives the full variable domain: EPEVTQTPSHQVTQMGQEVILRCVPISNHLYFYWYRQILGQKVEFLVSFYNNEISEKSEIFDDQFSVERPDGSNFTLKIRSTKLEDSAMYFCASMGRVGETQYFGPGTRLLVL.

CDR3 nucleotide sequence: TGCGCCAGCAGAGGACTAGCGGGGGAGGACGGGGAGCTGTTTTTT. The encoded protein is CASRGLAGEDGELFF. The rearrangement uses TRBV5-1 and TRBJ2-2, with 13 bases fitting TRBD2. The ends lost 5 bases at V and 7 bases at J; junction bases unmatched: 5. The CDR3 is 15 residues long. Germline V gene lookup returns CDR1 SGHRS and CDR2 YFSETQ.